This TCR beta chain comes out of a study of T cell repertoires in cytomegalovirus infection (dated by TCRdb to about 2019). Some background on the complete study: Donor HLA type was relevant to the analysis, as public TCR beta signatures indicated carriage of CMV infection together with the matching HLA type.

Sequenced using an Illumina HiSeq 1500. Starting from the raw public reads, TCRdb applied fastp trimming at Q25, assembled clones with MiXCR and retained in-frame beta chains. Here each entry gathers all rows of one CDR3 protein and keeps the most common genes and DNA. This sample holds roughly 200,000 distinct CDR3 sequences; about 15% were observed only once. The ten largest clonotypes hold roughly 24% of the sample. According to the germline V gene, CDR1 reads SQVTM and CDR2 reads ANQGSEA. V gives up 0 bases and J gives up 7 bases, and the segment between their germline ends measures 15 bases. The CDR3 holds 14 amino acids from the cysteine to the phenylalanine. Only the CDR3 DNA is retained, 42 bases long and in frame from the first base. Results and caveats for the whole study, not just this receptor: The ex vivo response was dominated by HLA-C-restricted CMV-specific TCR beta clonotypes, which also provided the single most frequent clonotype in two of eight donors. In both this cohort and an independent roughly 350-donor cohort, the cumulative frequency of public TCR beta family members distinguished carriers of CMV infection plus the relevant HLA type.

A few counts support this clonotype. Its specific antigen is unknown. Base quality data are lacking; no much larger clone is found one base away. The TCR comes from a human donor in good health (CMV status not recorded). Some clones in this sample may be carry-over from other donors' samples. Sequencing was done on a sample of CD8+ T cells from PBMCs. Recombination joined TRBV29-1 with TRBJ2-5, with no confidently assigned D gene. The CDR3 reads as follows: CSVEDQTQWGTQYF. The DNA is as follows: TGCAGCGTTGAAGACCAAACCCAGTGGGGGACCCAGTACTTC.